Given below is one T cell receptor (beta chain) in context. These data originate in a study of blood T cell repertoires in COVID-19. Overall study: T cells, B-cell-depleted T cells, or PBMCs provided the cDNA or gDNA that served as material.

TCRdb's table, derived via immunoSEQ multiplex PCR, lists solely in-frame clones and lacks some. Among about 86,000 clones listed, roughly 84% were seen once. The receptor comes from a woman aged 80 or over with active or convalescent COVID-19. Sequenced input: peripheral blood.

This chain's CDR3 is CASSLAQGNEKLFF. The CDR3 DNA reads as TGCGCCAGCAGCTTGGCACAGGGGAATGAAAAACTGTTTTTT. This chain joins TRBV5-1 and TRBJ1-4; 7 bases are a match to TRBD1. This CDR3 spans 14 amino acids. The ends lost 0 bases at V and 5 bases at J; junction bases unmatched: 1. The germline CDR1 and CDR2 sequences are SGHRS and YFSETQ.